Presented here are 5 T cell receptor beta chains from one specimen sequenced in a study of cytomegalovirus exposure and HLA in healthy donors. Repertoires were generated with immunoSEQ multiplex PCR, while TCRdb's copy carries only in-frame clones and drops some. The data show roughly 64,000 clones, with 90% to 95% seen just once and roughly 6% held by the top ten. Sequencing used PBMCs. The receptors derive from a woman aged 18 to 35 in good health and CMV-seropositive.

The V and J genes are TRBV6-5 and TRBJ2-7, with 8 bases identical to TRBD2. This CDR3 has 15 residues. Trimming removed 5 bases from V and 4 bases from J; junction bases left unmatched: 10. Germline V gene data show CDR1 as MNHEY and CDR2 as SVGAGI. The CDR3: CASSPGGGGAYEQYF. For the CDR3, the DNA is TGTGCCAGCAGTCCGGGAGGGGGGGGCGCTTACGAGCAGTACTTC.

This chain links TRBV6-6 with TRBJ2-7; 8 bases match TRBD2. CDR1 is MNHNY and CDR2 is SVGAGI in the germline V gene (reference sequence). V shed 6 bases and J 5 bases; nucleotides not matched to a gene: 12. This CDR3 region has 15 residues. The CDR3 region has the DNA TGTGCCAGCAGCCCAACTAGCGGAGCTCGGGACGAGCAGTACTTC. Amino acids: CASSPTSGARDEQYF.

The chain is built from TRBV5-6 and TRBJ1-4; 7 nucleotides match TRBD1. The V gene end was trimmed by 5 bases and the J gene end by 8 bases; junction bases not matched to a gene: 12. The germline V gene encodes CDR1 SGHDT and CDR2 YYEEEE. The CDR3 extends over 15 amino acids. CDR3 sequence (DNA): TGTGCCAGCAGTCGGGGGACAGCGTCCTTCGAAAAACTGTTTTTT. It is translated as CASSRGTASFEKLFF.

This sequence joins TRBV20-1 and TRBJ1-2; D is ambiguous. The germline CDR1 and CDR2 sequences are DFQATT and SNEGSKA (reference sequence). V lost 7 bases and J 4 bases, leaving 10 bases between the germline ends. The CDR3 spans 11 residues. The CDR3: CSGAGIYGYTF. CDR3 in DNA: TGCAGTGGGGCGGGTATCTATGGCTACACCTTC.

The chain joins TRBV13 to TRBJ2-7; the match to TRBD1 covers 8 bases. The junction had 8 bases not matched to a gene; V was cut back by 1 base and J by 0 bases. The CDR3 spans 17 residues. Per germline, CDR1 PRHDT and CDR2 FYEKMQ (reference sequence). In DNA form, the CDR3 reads TGTGCCAGCAGCTTAGTGGGGACAGGAACGTCCTCCTACGAGCAGTACTTC. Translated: CASSLVGTGTSSYEQYF.